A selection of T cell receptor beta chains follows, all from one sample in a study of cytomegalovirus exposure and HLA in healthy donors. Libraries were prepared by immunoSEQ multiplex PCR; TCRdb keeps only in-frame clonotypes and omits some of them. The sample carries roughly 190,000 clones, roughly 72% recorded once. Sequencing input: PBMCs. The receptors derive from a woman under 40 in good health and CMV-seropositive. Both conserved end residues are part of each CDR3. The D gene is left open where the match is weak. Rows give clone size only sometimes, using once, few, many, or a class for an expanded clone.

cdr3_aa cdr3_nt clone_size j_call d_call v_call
CASSLAGTAAYEQYF TGTGCCAGCAGCTTGGCTGGGACAGCCGCCTACGAGCAGTACTTC few TRBJ2-7 TRBD1 TRBV5-6
CASSLEILAGGSYEQYF TGTGCCAGCAGCTTAGAAATCCTAGCGGGAGGGTCGTACGAGCAGTACTTC . TRBJ2-7 TRBD2 TRBV7-6
CASSNPVSNQPQHF TGTGCCAGCAGCAATCCCGTCAGCAATCAGCCCCAGCATTTT . TRBJ1-5 . TRBV5-8
CASSLGLAGDTEEQYF TGTGCCAGCAGCTTAGGACTAGCGGGAGACACGGAGGAGCAGTACTTC . TRBJ2-7 TRBD2 TRBV7-8
CASSPGQKTQETQYF TGTGCCAGCAGCCCGGGACAGAAGACTCAAGAGACCCAGTACTTC . TRBJ2-5 TRBD1 TRBV9
CASSVRELKTGELFF TGTGCCAGCAGCGTCCGGGAGCTCAAAACCGGGGAGCTGTTTTTT . TRBJ2-2 . TRBV7-9
CASSLYGFLSGELFF TGTGCCAGCAGCTTGTACGGGTTTTTGTCCGGGGAGCTGTTTTTT . TRBJ2-2 . TRBV7-2
CASSIDGEETQYF TGTGCCAGTAGTATAGACGGGGAAGAGACCCAGTACTTC . TRBJ2-5 . TRBV19
CAISESEASGRYYEQYF TGTGCCATCAGTGAGTCGGAGGCTAGCGGGAGATACTACGAGCAGTACTTC . TRBJ2-7 TRBD2 TRBV10-3
CASTGGTYNSPLHF TGCGCCAGCACCGGGGGGACCTATAATTCACCCCTCCACTTT . TRBJ1-6 . TRBV5-1
CASSEGAGQPQHF TGTGCCAGCTCAGAGGGGGCTGGGCAGCCCCAGCATTTT . TRBJ1-5 TRBD1 TRBV18
CASSVTGQSSYEQYF TGTGCCAGCAGTGTAACAGGGCAGAGCTCCTACGAGCAGTACTTC once TRBJ2-7 . TRBV6-1
CAWSPSSPLHF TGTGCCTGGAGTCCGTCGTCACCCCTCCACTTT . TRBJ1-6 . TRBV30
CASSFRDRGAEAFF TGTGCCAGCAGTTTCCGGGACAGGGGTGCTGAAGCTTTCTTT few TRBJ1-1 TRBD1 TRBV6-5
CAGSITGVTYNEQFF TGTGCCGGCAGCATAACAGGGGTTACCTACAATGAGCAGTTCTTC . TRBJ2-1 TRBD1 TRBV7-8
CSVEGGFNYGYTF TGCAGCGTTGAAGGGGGCTTTAACTATGGCTACACCTTC . TRBJ1-2 . TRBV29-1
CATSRDTRDTEAFF TGTGCCACCAGCAGAGATACTAGGGACACTGAAGCTTTCTTT . TRBJ1-1 . TRBV15
CASSSRRGTDTQYF TGTGCCAGCAGCTCTAGGCGGGGCACAGATACGCAGTATTTT . TRBJ2-3 . TRBV5-6
CASSPDRGNEQFF TGTGCCAGTAGTCCGGACAGGGGGAATGAGCAGTTCTTC . TRBJ2-1 TRBD1 TRBV19
CASSEIAGGEQYF TGCGCCAGCAGTGAGATAGCGGGGGGCGAGCAGTACTTC . TRBJ2-7 TRBD2 TRBV10-1
CASRPRTGMYGYTF TGTGCCAGCAGACCCCGGACAGGAATGTATGGCTACACCTTC . TRBJ1-2 TRBD1 TRBV28
CASRQSNPGSRSTEAFF TGTGCCAGCAGACAATCAAACCCGGGGTCTCGTAGCACTGAAGCTTTCTTT . TRBJ1-1 . TRBV7-9
CASSPQQGMDTGELFF TGTGCCAGCTCACCGCAACAGGGCATGGACACCGGGGAGCTGTTTTTT . TRBJ2-2 . TRBV18
CASSVKGSLGNTEAFF TGTGCCAGCAGTGTGAAGGGGTCATTGGGGAACACTGAAGCTTTCTTT few TRBJ1-1 . TRBV2
CASSHYPITGELFF TGTGCCAGCAGCCACTACCCGATCACCGGGGAGCTGTTTTTT . TRBJ2-2 . TRBV5-6
CASSQKQGAYSPLHF TGTGCCAGCAGCCAAAAACAGGGGGCTTATTCACCCCTCCACTTT . TRBJ1-6 TRBD1 TRBV4-2
CATSREGNTGEGNQPQHF TGTGCCACCAGCAGAGAGGGGAACACAGGGGAAGGGAATCAGCCCCAGCATTTT . TRBJ1-5 TRBD1 TRBV15
CAWRSGLSFETQYF TGTGCCTGGAGGTCTGGACTATCCTTCGAGACCCAGTACTTC . TRBJ2-5 . TRBV30
CASSLERGKTNYGYTF TGTGCCAGCAGCTTGGAACGGGGGAAAACTAACTATGGCTACACCTTC . TRBJ1-2 . TRBV5-6
CASSTQVGNSPLHF TGCGCCAGCAGCACCCAGGTCGGCAATTCACCCCTCCACTTT . TRBJ1-6 . TRBV5-1
CSARRSNEQFF TGCAGTGCTCGTAGATCTAATGAGCAGTTCTTC . TRBJ2-1 . TRBV20-1
CASSLYQGSYGYTF TGTGCCAGCAGCTTATATCAGGGGAGCTATGGCTACACCTTC once TRBJ1-2 . TRBV7-9
CASSVETGDRYDTQYF TGTGCCAGCAGCGTAGAAACGGGAGATCGGTACGATACGCAGTATTTT . TRBJ2-3 . TRBV9
CASSLVGRDRLSNQPQHF TGTGCCAGCAGCTTAGTAGGCCGGGACAGATTAAGCAATCAGCCCCAGCATTTT . TRBJ1-5 TRBD1 TRBV7-2
CASSIPGLTGNEQFF TGTGCCAGCAGCATTCCGGGCTTAACGGGGAATGAGCAGTTCTTC . TRBJ2-1 . TRBV5-6
CASSPYLGGTGDYEQYF TGTGCCAGCAGCCCTTATTTGGGGGGGACAGGGGACTACGAGCAGTACTTC large TRBJ2-7 TRBD1 TRBV7-9
CAWSEDRDESGGYTF TGTGCCTGGAGTGAAGACAGGGATGAGAGCGGGGGCTACACCTTC . TRBJ1-2 TRBD1 TRBV30
CASSWLTGADSPLHF TGTGCCAGCAGCTGGCTCACAGGGGCGGATTCACCCCTCCACTTT . TRBJ1-6 TRBD1 TRBV28
CASSLGTASEQYF TGTGCCAGCTCCCTAGGGACAGCCTCCGAGCAGTACTTC . TRBJ2-7 TRBD1 TRBV18
CASRETSGSPNEQFF TGTGCCAGCAGGGAAACTAGCGGATCTCCCAATGAGCAGTTCTTC few TRBJ2-1 TRBD2 TRBV7-2
CASSFSDRYTEAFF TGTGCCAGCAGTTTCTCCGACAGGTACACTGAAGCTTTCTTT . TRBJ1-1 . TRBV28
CASSAKTGGDEQFF TGTGCCAGCAGTGCTAAAACAGGGGGCGATGAGCAGTTCTTC . TRBJ2-1 TRBD1 TRBV27
CSVQQGIYEQYF TGCAGCGTGCAGCAGGGAATCTACGAGCAGTACTTC . TRBJ2-7 . TRBV29-1
CASSFNGQEYNEQFF TGTGCCAGCAGTTTTAATGGACAGGAGTACAATGAGCAGTTCTTC once TRBJ2-1 TRBD1 TRBV28
CASSRTGDGYTF TGTGCCAGCAGCCGGACAGGGGATGGCTACACCTTC few TRBJ1-2 TRBD1 TRBV7-9
CASSGVQETEAFF TGCGCCAGCAGCGGGGTACAGGAGACTGAAGCTTTCTTT . TRBJ1-1 . TRBV5-1
CSVQAGTSVDTQYF TGCAGCGTACAGGCCGGGACTAGTGTTGATACGCAGTATTTT . TRBJ2-3 TRBD2 TRBV29-1
CASIPAPPAGTYNEQFF TGCGCCAGCATCCCTGCACCCCCCGCCGGGACCTACAATGAGCAGTTCTTC . TRBJ2-1 . TRBV5-1
CACSGGPSEQFF TGTGCCTGTAGCGGGGGGCCCAGTGAGCAGTTCTTC . TRBJ2-1 TRBD2 TRBV30
CAWSPPSNTEAFF TGTGCCTGGAGCCCACCGAGTAACACTGAAGCTTTCTTT once TRBJ1-1 . TRBV30
CASSTRGTGYEQYF TGTGCCAGCAGCACACGCGGGACAGGTTACGAGCAGTACTTC . TRBJ2-7 TRBD1 TRBV9
CASSLKIPWGTGGNQPQHF TGTGCCAGCAGCTTAAAAATCCCCTGGGGGACAGGAGGAAATCAGCCCCAGCATTTT . TRBJ1-5 . TRBV21-1
CASSAFVVGFSGANVLTF TGTGCCAGCAGTGCCTTCGTGGTGGGCTTCTCTGGGGCCAACGTCCTGACTTTC . TRBJ2-6 . TRBV6-1